These 6 T cell receptor beta chains came from one sample sequenced in a study of tumor and adjacent non-tumor tissue in lung cancer (dated by TCRdb to 2016 to 2019). The method behind the library was multiplex PCR. Sequenced using an Illumina HiSeq 2500. TCRbeta libraries were constructed through three rounds of nested PCR with primers (Table S4) according to protocols modified from ARM-PCR. The raw public data were reprocessed by TCRdb itself: fastp quality trimming at Q25, MiXCR clonotype calling, in-frame beta chains only. Records with the same CDR3 protein are collapsed into one entry carrying the most frequent genes and DNA. Recorded for this sample are roughly 93,000 distinct CDR3 sequences; roughly 70% of them occurred a single time. The top ten constitute approximately 16% of the sample. Bulk unsorted tissue served as the source for RNA extraction, and RNA quality was assessed using a NanoDrop ND-1000 and an Agilent 2100.

The sequencing input was lung tumor tissue. Receptors originate from a man in his 60s with non-small cell lung cancer.

The sample holds many counts of this clonotype. The J gene is TRBJ2-6, the V gene TRBV30, with D perhaps TRBD2 (5 bases). Trimming pared 7 bases from V and 3 bases from J, leaving 7 bases between. The CDR3 covers 12 residues. Germline V gene data show CDR1 as GTSNPN and CDR2 as SVGIG (reference sequence). CDR3: CASRVGANVLTF. Written as DNA, the CDR3 is TGTGCCTCGAGGGTTGGGGCCAACGTCCTGACTTTC.

With respect to this clonotype: A read error may be the cause here, since a much bigger clone is one base away. The chain carries TRBV19 and TRBJ2-5; no clear D. V was trimmed by 8 bases and J by 0 bases, leaving 16 bases between them. Per germline, CDR1 LNHDA and CDR2 SQIVND (reference sequence). The CDR3 loop spans 15 amino acids. The CDR3 DNA sequence: TGTGCCAGTGGTACAGTGACAACGTACCAAGAGACCCAGTACTTC. Translating gives CASGTVTTYQETQYF.

The genes are TRBV12-3 or TRBV12-4 and TRBJ1-1, with D possibly matching TRBD1 (5 bases). There are 13 residues in the CDR3. Trimming took off 5 bases at V and 7 bases at J, with 14 bases between the two ends. CDR3 amino acids: CASSNEGQVEAFF. CDR3 in DNA: TGTGCCAGCAGTAACGAGGGGCAGGTTGAAGCTTTCTTT.

This clonotype has just a few counts. A much bigger clone sits one base away, suggesting this may be a read error. The chain carries TRBV29-1 and TRBJ2-2; possibly TRBD1 for D (5 bases). This CDR3 is 11 amino acids long. V lost 7 bases to trimming and J lost 6 bases, with 9 bases between them. Per the germline V gene, CDR1 is SQVTM and CDR2 is ANQGSEA. CDR3: CSAGQAGELFF. Here the CDR3 DNA reads TGCAGCGCCGGACAAGCCGGGGAGCTGTTTTTT.

A remark on this clonotype: Mismatch with germline at one junction end may stem from a read error. The V gene is TRBV12-3 or TRBV12-4, the J gene TRBJ2-3; 11 nucleotides agree with TRBD2. The CDR3 spans 17 residues. The CDR3 protein is CARSGTSGHPSRDTQYF. CDR3 bases: TGTGCCAGGAGTGGGACTAGCGGACACCCTAGCAGAGATACGCAGTATTTT.

The V and J genes are TRBV6-5 and TRBJ2-1; D unclear. The CDR3 runs to 15 residues. The V end was cut by 6 bases, the J end by 0 bases, with 12 bases between. CDR1 and CDR2 (germline): MNHEY, SVGAGI. The CDR3 DNA reads as TGTGCCAGCAGGAGTACATGTGGCTCCTACAATGAGCAGTTCTTC. Its translation is CASRSTCGSYNEQFF.